Below are 12 T cell receptor beta chains sequenced from a single sample in a study of cytotoxic CD8 clonotypes in ibrutinib-treated CLL. Libraries were prepared by immunoSEQ multiplex PCR; TCRdb keeps only in-frame clonotypes and omits some of them. The sample records about 160,000 clones, 70% to 85% being singletons. The input for sequencing was PBMCs, taken after 12 months of ibrutinib treatment. The receptors stem from a human donor with chronic lymphocytic leukemia.

The chain recombines TRBV2 with TRBJ2-7; D not certain. V was clipped by 7 bases and J by 0 bases, with 7 bases between them. The CDR3 has 12 residues. Germline lookup yields CDR1 SNHLY and CDR2 FYNNEI. The CDR3 DNA follows: TGTGCCAGCATGTCCTCCTCCTACGAGCAGTACTTC. Translating it yields CASMSSSYEQYF.

Here the CDR3 reads CAWAPVWGVNTEAFF. The CDR3 bases are TGTGCCTGGGCACCGGTTTGGGGGGTGAACACTGAAGCTTTCTTT. The chain joins TRBV30 to TRBJ1-1; a weak D match, TRBD1 (5 bases). The germline gives CDR1 GTSNPN, CDR2 SVGIG (reference sequence). Trimming removed 5 bases from V and 0 bases from J, with 16 bases in between. The CDR3 has 15 amino acids. The variable domain in full, completed from reference TRBV30 and TRBJ1-1, reads SQTIHQWPATLVQPVGSPLSLECTVEGTSNPNLYWYRQAAGRGLQLLFYSVGIGQISSEVPQNLSASRPQDRQFILSSKKLLLSDSGFYLCAWAPVWGVNTEAFFGQGTRLTVV.

The gene calls are TRBV4-1 and TRBJ1-5; D is undetermined. Germline values: CDR1 MGHRA, CDR2 YSYEKL. The CDR3 spans 15 residues. Trimming took 2 bases from V and 2 from J, leaving 10 bases between them. CDR3 protein: CASSQTRSGNQPQHF. CDR3 DNA sequence: TGCGCCAGCAGCCAAACCAGAAGTGGCAATCAGCCCCAGCATTTT.

The chain employs TRBV7-2 and TRBJ2-5; D is tentatively TRBD1 or TRBD2 (7 bases each). The CDR3 is made up of 15 amino acids. CDR1 is SGHTA, CDR2 FQGNSA, per germline. V lost 5 bases to trimming and J lost 3 bases, with 16 bases between them. The CDR3 nucleotides are TGTGCCAGCAGCCCCAAGACAGGGAGGGAAGAGACCCAGTACTTC. Translated, it gives CASSPKTGREETQYF.

The V gene is TRBV5-1, the J gene TRBJ1-5; tentatively, D is TRBD1 (5 bases). The V end was cut by 0 bases, the J end by 3 bases, with 13 bases between. The CDR3 is 16 residues long. From germline, CDR1 is SGHRS and CDR2 YFSETQ. CDR3 coding DNA: TGCGCCAGCAGCTTGGGGCCAGGGTCAGACAATCAGCCCCAGCATTTT. Its protein is CASSLGPGSDNQPQHF.

This sequence joins TRBV28 and TRBJ1-2; tentatively, D is TRBD1 (6 bases). V lost 2 bases and J 7 bases, leaving 14 bases between the germline ends. The germline CDR1 and CDR2 sequences are MDHEN and SYDVKM. CDR3 length: 14 residues. The CDR3 nucleotides read TGTGCCAGCAGTTTAAGCGGGGGGCAAGGTGGCTACACCTTC. Protein sequence: CASSLSGGQGGYTF.

The chain carries TRBV28 and TRBJ2-1; weak D call: TRBD1 (6 bases). Germline V gene lookup returns CDR1 MDHEN and CDR2 SYDVKM. This CDR3 region has 16 residues. Deletions cut 6 bases from V and 1 base from J, with 16 bases between. CDR3 amino acids: CASRQGQRGSYNEQFF. The CDR3 DNA reads TGTGCCAGCAGACAGGGTCAACGTGGGTCCTACAATGAGCAGTTCTTC. Supplemented by reference TRBV28 and TRBJ2-1, the full variable domain reads DVKVTQSSRYLVKRTGEKVFLECVQDMDHENMFWYRQDPGLGLRLIYFSYDVKMKEKGDIPEGYSVSREKKERFSLILESASTNQTSMYLCASRQGQRGSYNEQFFGPGTRLTVL.

This rearrangement joins TRBV10-3 to TRBJ2-7; a weak D match, TRBD1 (6 bases). The CDR3 extends over 14 amino acids. Trimming shortened V by 3 bases and J by 3 bases, and 12 bases separated the two germline ends. Germline V CDR1 and CDR2: ENHRY, SYGVKD. The CDR3, as DNA: TGTGCCATCAGTGAAGTGGGGGCGATCTACGAGCAGTACTTC. Translated: CAISEVGAIYEQYF.

The V gene is TRBV6-5, the J gene TRBJ1-1; the D is unclear. Germline-derived CDR1 and CDR2 are MNHEY and SVGAGI. This CDR3 comprises 14 residues. V was shortened by 7 bases and J by 0 bases, with 12 bases between the two germline ends. The CDR3 bases are TGTGCCAGCAATCCACCGGGTATGAACACTGAAGCTTTCTTT. This gives the protein CASNPPGMNTEAFF.

The table lists this clone with many counts. No DNA is shown, since the ends of the CDR3 on it are uncertain; the CDR3 is the one TCRdb lists. The chain has TRBV27 and TRBJ2-7; the DNA was not compared with TRBD2, the D call given in the table. Germline V gives CDR1 MNHEY, CDR2 SMNVEV (reference sequence). The CDR3 is 15 residues long, ends included. CDR3 in amino acids: CASSLLRFGSNEQYF.

In its sample, this clone was seen a few times. This chain joins TRBV19 and TRBJ1-6; 9 nucleotides line up with TRBD1. The germline CDR1 and CDR2 sequences are LNHDA and SQIVND (reference sequence). The ends lost 5 bases at V and 7 bases at J; junction bases unmatched: 6. The CDR3 is made up of 15 amino acids. CDR3 region: CASSDRDRANSPLHF. The CDR3 DNA is TGTGCCAGTAGTGACCGGGACAGGGCCAATTCACCCCTCCACTTT.

The rearrangement uses TRBV5-4 and TRBJ2-7; 7 bases fit TRBD2. Germline CDR1 is SGHNT and CDR2 is YYREEE (reference sequence). V lost 0 bases and J lost 5; bases outside the gene matches: 5. This CDR3 is built from 14 residues. CDR3 bases: TGTGCCAGCAGCTTGGGACTAGCTTCCCACGAGCAGTACTTC. Protein: CASSLGLASHEQYF.